Described below is a single T cell receptor (beta chain) sequence and its context. Its antigen is not known. This record belongs to a study of graft-versus-host responses after intestinal transplantation. Clones were sequenced by immunoSEQ multiplex PCR, and TCRdb holds only the in-frame ones, with some missing. The repertoire holds 130,000 or so clones, with 85% to 95% as singletons. This CDR3 comprises 15 residues. Per the germline V gene, CDR1 is SGHKS and CDR2 is YYEKEE (reference sequence). With 1 base removed from V and 6 bases from J, the gap between germline ends came to 14 bases. Study results and limitations: Recipient marrow harbored GvH clones, some of which surfaced first in ileum or blood.

This TCR came from a human donor who received an intestinal transplant. The genes are TRBV5-5 and TRBJ1-5; unclear D gene. The specimen was unstimulated CD4+ T cells sorted from spleen or lymph node cells, collected before intestinal transplant. The CDR3 DNA follows: TGTGCCAGCAGCTTGTCGGTCCCGGACGGTCAGCCCCAGCATTTT. As protein: CASSLSVPDGQPQHF.